This T cell receptor (beta chain) comes out of a study of cytomegalovirus exposure and HLA in healthy donors. With 4 bases removed from V and 3 bases from J, the gap between germline ends came to 18 bases. This CDR3 comprises 16 residues. Germline V gene sequence: CDR1 SGHKS, CDR2 YYEKEE (reference sequence). As concerns this clone: As yet, its antigen is unknown.

A multiplex PCR was run with 60 Vbeta primers and 13 Jbeta primers. Sequencing used immunoSEQ multiplex PCR; TCRdb keeps in-frame clones, though not all of them. The sample holds over 70,000 clones; approximately 70% are singletons and the top ten take less than 10%. Findings and caveats of the study: CMV serostatus stood as the only immune exposure information on hand. Roughly uniform depth of sequencing across donors was assumed in presence/absence analyses. Later analysis associated a missense DCLRE1C variant with TCR beta V- and J-gene trimming. Using the classifier, cytomegalovirus status was reportedly diagnosed with high specificity and sensitivity.

The clonotype comes from a woman between 50 and 59 years old in good health and CMV-seropositive. Sample: PBMCs. This chain joins TRBV5-5 and TRBJ2-3; a possible D gene is TRBD1 (6 bases). CDR3 sequence: CASSRRPGEFTDTQYF. CDR3 nucleotides: TGTGCCAGCAGCCGCCGGCCAGGGGAATTTACAGATACGCAGTATTTT. Full variable domain (outside the CDR3, taken from reference TRBV5-5 and TRBJ2-3): DAGVTQSPTHLIKTRGQQVTLRCSPISGHKSVSWYQQVLGQGPQFIFQYYEKEERGRGNFPDRFSARQFPNYSSELNVNALLLGDSALYLCASSRRPGEFTDTQYFGPGTRLTVL.